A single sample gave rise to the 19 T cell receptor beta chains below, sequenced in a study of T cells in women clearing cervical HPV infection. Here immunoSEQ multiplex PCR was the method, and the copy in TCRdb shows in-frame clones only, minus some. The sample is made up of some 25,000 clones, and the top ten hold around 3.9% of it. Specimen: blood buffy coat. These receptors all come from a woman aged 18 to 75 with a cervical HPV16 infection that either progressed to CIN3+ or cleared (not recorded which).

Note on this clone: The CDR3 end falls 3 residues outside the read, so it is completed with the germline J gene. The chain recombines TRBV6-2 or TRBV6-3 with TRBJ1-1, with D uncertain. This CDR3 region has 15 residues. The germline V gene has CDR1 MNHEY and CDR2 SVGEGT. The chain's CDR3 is CASSYLEVRAGEAFF. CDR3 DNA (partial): TGTGCCAGCAGTTACCTGGAGGTCCGTGCGGGGGAA.

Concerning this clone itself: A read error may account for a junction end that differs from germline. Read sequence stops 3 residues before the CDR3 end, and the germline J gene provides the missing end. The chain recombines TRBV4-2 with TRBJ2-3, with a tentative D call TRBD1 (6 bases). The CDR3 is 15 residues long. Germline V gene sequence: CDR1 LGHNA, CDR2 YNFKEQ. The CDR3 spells CASSQGNRVPDTQYF. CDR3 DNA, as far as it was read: TGCGCCAGCAGCCAAGGGAACAGGGTACCAGATACG.

The CDR3 region is CASSPMDRFHNEQFF. The sequenced part of the CDR3 DNA is TGTGCCAGCAGCCCTATGGACAGGTTCCACAATGAG. The chain is built from TRBV7-2 and TRBJ2-1, with TRBD1 matching over 7 bases. The read falls 3 residues short of the CDR3 end, and the missing part is taken from the germline J gene. After removal of 5 bases from V and 5 bases from J, the junction contained 9 bases not matched to a gene. The CDR3 is made up of 15 amino acids. Looked up from germline, CDR1 is SGHTA and CDR2 is FQGNSA. Variable domain in full (rest from reference TRBV7-2 and TRBJ2-1): GAGVSQSPSNKVTEKGKDVELRCDPISGHTALYWYRQSLGQGLEFLIYFQGNSAPDKSGLPSDRFSAERTGGSVSTLTIQRTQQEDSAVYLCASSPMDRFHNEQFFGPGTRLTVL.

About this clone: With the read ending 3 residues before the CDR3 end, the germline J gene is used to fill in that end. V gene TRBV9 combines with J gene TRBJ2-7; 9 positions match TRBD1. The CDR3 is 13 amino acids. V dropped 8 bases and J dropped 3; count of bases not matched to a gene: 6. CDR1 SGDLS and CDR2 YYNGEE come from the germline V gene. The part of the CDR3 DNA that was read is TGTGCCAGTGGGGTGGGACAGGGCTACGAG. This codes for CASGVGQGYE. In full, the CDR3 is CASGVGQGYEQYF.

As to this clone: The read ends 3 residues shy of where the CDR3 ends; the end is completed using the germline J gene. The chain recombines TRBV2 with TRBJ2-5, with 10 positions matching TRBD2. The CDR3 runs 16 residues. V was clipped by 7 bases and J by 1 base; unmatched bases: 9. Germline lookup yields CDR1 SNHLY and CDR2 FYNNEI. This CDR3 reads CASTAAGGDFQETQYF. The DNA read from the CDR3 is TGTGCCAGCACCGCAGCGGGGGGGGACTTCCAAGAGACC. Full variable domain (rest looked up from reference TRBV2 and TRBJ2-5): EPEVTQTPSHQVTQMGQEVILRCVPISNHLYFYWYRQILGQKVEFLVSFYNNEISEKSEIFDDQFSVERPDGSNFTLKIRSTKLEDSAMYFCASTAAGGDFQETQYFGPGTRLLVL.

CDR3 loop: CASRDQGLNEKLFF. The CDR3 bases that were read are TGTGCCAGTAGAGATCAGGGCTTGAACGAAAAA. The J gene is TRBJ1-4, the V gene TRBV19, with D tentatively TRBD1 (5 bases). The CDR3 goes on 3 residues after the read ends, and that part is filled in from the germline J gene. The CDR3 contains 14 residues. V was trimmed by 6 bases and J by 8 bases, leaving 16 bases between them. The germline gives CDR1 LNHDA, CDR2 SQIVND (reference sequence).

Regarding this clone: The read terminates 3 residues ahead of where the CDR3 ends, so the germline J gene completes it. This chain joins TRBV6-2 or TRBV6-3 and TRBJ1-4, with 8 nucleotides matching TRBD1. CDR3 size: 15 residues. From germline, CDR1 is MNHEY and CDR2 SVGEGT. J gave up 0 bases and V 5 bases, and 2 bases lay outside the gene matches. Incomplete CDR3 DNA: TGTGCCAGCAGTCCGGGACAGGCAACTAATGAAAAA. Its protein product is CASSPGQATNEK. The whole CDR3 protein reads CASSPGQATNEKLFF.

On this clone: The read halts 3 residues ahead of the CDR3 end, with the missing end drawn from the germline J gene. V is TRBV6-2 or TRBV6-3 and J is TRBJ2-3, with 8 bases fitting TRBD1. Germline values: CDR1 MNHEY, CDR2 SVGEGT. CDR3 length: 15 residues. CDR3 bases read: TGTGCCAGCAGGGGGACAGGTGGTGACAATCAGCCG. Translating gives CASRGTGGDNQP. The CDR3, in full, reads CASRGTGGDNQPQYF.

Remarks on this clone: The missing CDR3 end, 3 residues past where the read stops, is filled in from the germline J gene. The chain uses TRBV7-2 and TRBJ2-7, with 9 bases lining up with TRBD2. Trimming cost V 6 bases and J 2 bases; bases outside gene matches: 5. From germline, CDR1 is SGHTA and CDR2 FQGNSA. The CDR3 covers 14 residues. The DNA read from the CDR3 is TGTGCCAGCAGTTTCAGCGGGGGGCCCTACGAG. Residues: CASSFSGGPYE. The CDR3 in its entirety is CASSFSGGPYEQYF.

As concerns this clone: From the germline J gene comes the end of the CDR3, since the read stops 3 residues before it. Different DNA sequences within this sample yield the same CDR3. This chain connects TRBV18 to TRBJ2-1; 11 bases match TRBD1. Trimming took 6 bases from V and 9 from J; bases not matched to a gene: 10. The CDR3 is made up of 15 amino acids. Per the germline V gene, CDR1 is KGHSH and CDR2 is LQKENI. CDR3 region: CASSPPGQGAGEQFF. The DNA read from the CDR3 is TGTGCCAGCTCCCCCCCCGGACAGGGGGCGGGTGAG.

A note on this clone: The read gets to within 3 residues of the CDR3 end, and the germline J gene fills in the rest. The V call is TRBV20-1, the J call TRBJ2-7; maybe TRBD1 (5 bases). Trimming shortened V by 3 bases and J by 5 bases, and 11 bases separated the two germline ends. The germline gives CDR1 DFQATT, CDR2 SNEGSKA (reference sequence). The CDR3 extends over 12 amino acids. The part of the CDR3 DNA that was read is TGCAGTGCTAGGTTCAGGGCCAACGAG. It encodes CSARFRANE. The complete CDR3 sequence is CSARFRANEQYF.

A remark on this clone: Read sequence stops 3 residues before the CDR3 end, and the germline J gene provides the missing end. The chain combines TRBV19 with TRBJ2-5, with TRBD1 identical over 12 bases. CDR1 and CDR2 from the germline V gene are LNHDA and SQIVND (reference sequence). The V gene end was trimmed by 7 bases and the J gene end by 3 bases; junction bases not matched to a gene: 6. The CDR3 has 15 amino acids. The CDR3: CASNPGQGAEETQYF. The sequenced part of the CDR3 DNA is TGTGCCAGTAATCCGGGACAGGGGGCAGAAGAGACC.

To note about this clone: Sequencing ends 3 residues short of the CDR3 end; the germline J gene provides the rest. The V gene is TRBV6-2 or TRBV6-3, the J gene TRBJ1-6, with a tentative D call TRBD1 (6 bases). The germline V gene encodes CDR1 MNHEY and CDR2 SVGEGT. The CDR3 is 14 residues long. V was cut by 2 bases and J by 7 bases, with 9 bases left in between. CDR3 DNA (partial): TGTGCCAGCAGTTACGGACAGTCAAATTCACCC. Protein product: CASSYGQSNSP. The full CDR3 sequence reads CASSYGQSNSPLHF.

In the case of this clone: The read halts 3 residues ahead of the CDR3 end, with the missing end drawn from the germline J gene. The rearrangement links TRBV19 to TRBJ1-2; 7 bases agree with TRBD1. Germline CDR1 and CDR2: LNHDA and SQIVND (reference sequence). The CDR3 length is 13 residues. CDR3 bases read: TGTGCCAGTACAGGGGGGCACCCAGATACC. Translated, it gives CASTGGHPDT. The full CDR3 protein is CASTGGHPDTYTF.

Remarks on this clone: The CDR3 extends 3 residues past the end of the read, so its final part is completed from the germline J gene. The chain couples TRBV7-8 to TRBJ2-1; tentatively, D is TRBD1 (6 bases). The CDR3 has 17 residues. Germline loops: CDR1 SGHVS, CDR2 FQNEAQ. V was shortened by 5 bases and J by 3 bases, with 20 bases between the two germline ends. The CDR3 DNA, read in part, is TGTGCCAGCAGCGCAACTCCCCGGGACAACTTCTACAATGAG. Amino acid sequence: CASSATPRDNFYNE. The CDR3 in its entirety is CASSATPRDNFYNEQFF. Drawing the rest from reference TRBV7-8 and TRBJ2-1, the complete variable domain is GAGVSQSPRYKVAKRGQDVALRCDPISGHVSLFWYQQALGQGPEFLTYFQNEAQLDKSGLPSDRFFAERPEGSVSTLKIQRTQQEDSAVYLCASSATPRDNFYNEQFFGPGTRLTVL.

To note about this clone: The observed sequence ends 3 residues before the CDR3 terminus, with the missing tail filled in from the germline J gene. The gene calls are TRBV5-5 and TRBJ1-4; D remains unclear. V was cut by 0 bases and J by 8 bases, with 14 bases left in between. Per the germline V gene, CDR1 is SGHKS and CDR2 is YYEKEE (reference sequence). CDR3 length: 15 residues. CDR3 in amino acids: CASSLDGVLREKLFF. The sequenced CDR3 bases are TGTGCCAGCAGCTTGGACGGGGTTCTGAGAGAAAAA.

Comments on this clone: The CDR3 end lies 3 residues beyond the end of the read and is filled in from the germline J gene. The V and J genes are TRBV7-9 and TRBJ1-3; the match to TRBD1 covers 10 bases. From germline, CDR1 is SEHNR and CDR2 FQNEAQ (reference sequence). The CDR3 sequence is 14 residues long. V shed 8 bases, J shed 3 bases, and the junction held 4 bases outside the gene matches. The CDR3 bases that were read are TGTGCCAGCGGGACAGGGGCAGGTGGAAACACC. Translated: CASGTGAGGNT. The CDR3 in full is CASGTGAGGNTIYF.

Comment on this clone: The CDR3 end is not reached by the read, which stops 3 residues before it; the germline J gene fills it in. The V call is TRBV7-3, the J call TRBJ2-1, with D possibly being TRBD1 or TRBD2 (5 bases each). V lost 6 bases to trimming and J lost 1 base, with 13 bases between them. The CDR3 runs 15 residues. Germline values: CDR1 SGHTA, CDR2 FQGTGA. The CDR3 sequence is CASSQRGESYNEQFF. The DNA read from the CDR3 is TGTGCCAGCAGTCAAAGAGGGGAATCCTACAATGAG.

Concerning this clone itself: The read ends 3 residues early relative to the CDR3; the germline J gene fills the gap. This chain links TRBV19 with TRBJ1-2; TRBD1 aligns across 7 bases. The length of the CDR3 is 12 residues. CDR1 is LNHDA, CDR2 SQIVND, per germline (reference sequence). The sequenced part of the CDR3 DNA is TGTGCCAGTAGCCTTACAGGGGTCGAC. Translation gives CASSLTGVD. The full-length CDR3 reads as CASSLTGVDYTF.